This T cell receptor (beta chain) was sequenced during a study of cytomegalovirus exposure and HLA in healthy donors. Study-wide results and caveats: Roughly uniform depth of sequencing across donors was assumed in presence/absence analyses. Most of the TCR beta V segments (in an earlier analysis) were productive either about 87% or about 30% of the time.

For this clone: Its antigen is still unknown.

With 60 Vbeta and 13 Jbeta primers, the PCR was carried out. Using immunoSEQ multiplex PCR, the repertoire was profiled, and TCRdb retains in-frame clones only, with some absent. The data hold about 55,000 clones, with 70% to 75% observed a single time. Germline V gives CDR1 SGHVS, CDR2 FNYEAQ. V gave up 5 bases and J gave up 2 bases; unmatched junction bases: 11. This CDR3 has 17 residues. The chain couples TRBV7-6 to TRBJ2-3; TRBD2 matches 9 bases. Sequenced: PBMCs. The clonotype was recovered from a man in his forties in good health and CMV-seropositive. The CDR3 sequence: CASSAQGGGGLTDTQYF. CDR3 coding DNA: TGTGCCAGCAGCGCACAGGGCGGGGGGGGACTCACAGATACGCAGTATTTT.